This TCR beta chain appears in the sequencing data of a study of OX40 agonist ivuxolimab in advanced cancers. With regard to the full study: Ivuxolimab, which targeted the costimulatory receptor OX40 (CD134), was an agonistic, fully human IgG2 monoclonal antibody. Intravenous ivuxolimab was administered to patients every 2 weeks at six dose levels: 0.01, 0.1, 0.3, 1.5, 3 and 10 mg/kg. Of the approximately 53 patients in dose escalation, some 20 had hepatocellular carcinoma, about 15 had melanoma, 9 had renal cell carcinoma and 9 had head and neck cancer. In the dose-escalation cohort, 65% to 90% of patients were male, and the mean age was around 60 years, with a range of roughly 20 to 80. Patients were allowed to have had prior anti-PD-1, anti-PD-L1 or anti-CTLA-4 therapy, and approximately 41% of the dose-escalation patients had previously received checkpoint inhibitors. Partial responses occurred in three dose-escalation patients: two with cutaneous melanoma and one with hepatocellular carcinoma. Peripheral TCRbeta sequencing aimed to test whether ivuxolimab altered TCR sequence diversity and caused clonal T-cell expansion. The paper covers the monotherapy dose-escalation part of the phase I ivuxolimab trial, which included N of about 56 patients. Paper-wide results and their limitations: Which antigens the clonally expanded peripheral T cells were specific for was not determined. On average, CD8+ T cells showed more expanded clones than CD4+ T cells after ivuxolimab. At doses of 0.1 to 3.0 mg/kg, clonal expansion of both CD4+ and CD8+ blood T cells was observed from baseline to week 6. Low levels of normalized T-cell clonal expansion were also seen in some patients who did not respond. In partial responders in the 0.1-3.0 mg/kg groups, normalized peripheral clonal expansion was found to be among the lowest, especially among CD8+ T cells.

For sequencing of the TCRbeta CDR3 region, genomic DNA was extracted from the sorted cells. The immunoSEQ Assay was used for sequencing of TCRbeta CDR3 regions. What TCRdb holds here is the immuneACCESS table cut down to in-frame rearrangements. Part of the clones is not present; checked against another copy, under half of the missing clones reflect an unresolved V gene, and the others are unexplained. This sample has about 44,000 clones in its table, and under 95% of those were observed once. The ten biggest clones cover about 15% of the sample. Remarks on this clone: Its target antigen remains unknown. Base qualities are not at hand, and no much larger clone is one base apart.

The trial excluded patients who had a history of autoimmune disease or who were on systemic immunosuppression. Peripheral blood for TCR sequencing was collected from all dose cohorts at baseline, on cycle 4 day 1, and on cycle 7 day 1. Samples were obtained from an open-label, multicenter, first-in-human phase I dose-escalation trial of ivuxolimab. Adults with locally advanced or metastatic head and neck squamous cell, hepatocellular, melanoma or renal cell carcinoma were enrolled in the trial. Before TCR sequencing, CD4+ T cells and CD8+ T cells were sorted from peripheral blood as separate populations. The clonotype originates from an adult with an advanced solid tumor such as melanoma, head and neck, liver or kidney cancer. The material was CD4+ or CD8+ T cells sorted from blood, obtained in a trial of the OX40 agonist ivuxolimab.

The nucleotide sequence is given as TGTGCCAGCAGCCTGTGGGGATCCAACACTGAAGCTTTCTTT. Translated, this gives CASSLWGSNTEAFF. The sequence is built from TRBV5-4 and TRBJ1-1; no D gene can be assigned with confidence. The germline V gene (reference sequence) yields SGHNT for CDR1 and YYREEE for CDR2. The germline ends are 12 bases apart after V is trimmed by 4 bases and J by 2 bases. Taken from cysteine to phenylalanine, the CDR3 has 14 residues. Only CDR3 DNA remains: 42 bases, in frame from the first base.